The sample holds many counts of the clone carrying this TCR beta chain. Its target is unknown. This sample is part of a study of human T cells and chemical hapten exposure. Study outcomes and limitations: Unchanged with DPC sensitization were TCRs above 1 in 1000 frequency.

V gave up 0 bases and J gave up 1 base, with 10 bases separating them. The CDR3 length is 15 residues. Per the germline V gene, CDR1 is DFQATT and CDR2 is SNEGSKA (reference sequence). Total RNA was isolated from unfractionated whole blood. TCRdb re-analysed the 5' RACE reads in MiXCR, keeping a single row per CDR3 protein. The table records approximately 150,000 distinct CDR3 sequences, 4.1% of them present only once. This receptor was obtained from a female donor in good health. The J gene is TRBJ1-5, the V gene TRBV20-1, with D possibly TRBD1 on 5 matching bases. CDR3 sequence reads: CSARDTRGSNQPQHF. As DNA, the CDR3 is TGCAGTGCTAGAGATACGAGGGGAAGCAATCAGCCCCAGCATTTT.